This T cell receptor (beta chain) was sequenced during a study of shared clonotypes between healthy human individuals. As to this clone: What it binds is unknown.

Study results and caveats: The authors expected sequencing depth to affect clonotype sharing among donors.

CDR1 is SNHLY, CDR2 FYNNEI, per germline. V shed 5 bases and J shed 0 bases, with 11 bases lying between them. The CDR3 is 15 residues long. For each subset, genomic DNA was distributed in equal portions over several immunoSEQ plates. The repertoire was sequenced with immunoSEQ multiplex PCR; TCRdb's copy has only in-frame clones and lacks some. The table has 1.4 million to 1.5 million clones, 96% seen once; the top ten hold 1% to 1.5%. This TCR was recovered from a young man in good health. The sequenced material came from naive CD4+ T cells sorted from blood. Stated subset: CD45RA+ positively selected. The rearrangement uses TRBV2 and TRBJ1-3; D is ambiguous. The CDR3 DNA reads as TGTGCCAGCAGTATGCAGACCCGCTCTGGAAACACCATATATTTT. Translating gives CASSMQTRSGNTIYF.